Below, one T cell receptor beta chain is given with its context. This receptor's antigen is unknown. No base qualities exist here, and no much larger clone lies one base off it. V gives up 0 bases and J gives up 7 bases, and the segment between their germline ends measures 12 bases. Spanning cysteine to phenylalanine, the CDR3 consists of 14 amino acids. Only the CDR3 region is kept as DNA, spanning 42 bases read in frame from base 1. For CDR1 and CDR2, the germline V gene lists SGHAT and FQNNGV. This specimen's time point label, interpreted: cells obtained before transplantation from donor or recipient. CD3+CD4+ and CD3+CD8+ populations were FACS-sorted from unstimulated pre-transplant donor and recipient cells taken from spleen or lymph nodes. This entry is derived from a study of graft-versus-host responses after intestinal transplantation (dated by TCRdb to 2020 to 2023). General notes on the study: The transplants that recipients got were multivisceral, liver-intestinal, or isolated intestinal. Every recipient was given anti-thymocyte globulin induction, then maintenance tacrolimus and steroids for two to three years. After intestinal transplantation, graft-versus-host and host-versus-graft alloreactive T cell clones were followed in the graft, circulation and bone marrow using bulk TCR-beta CDR3 sequencing. Alloreactive clones were identified by sequencing pre-transplant mixed lymphocyte reaction products and comparing these products with unstimulated pre-transplant donor and recipient T cells. Of the 20 to 30 intestinal transplant recipients enrolled in the cohort, one of whom was a retransplant, 3 patients without pretransplant specimens were excluded. Donor T cell macrochimerism was defined as a peak of at least 4% donor T cells among recipient peripheral blood mononuclear cells. Rather than being sequenced by the commercial service, samples from three later patients were sequenced in-house on an Illumina MiSeq and processed with MiXCR.

Results the study describes overall, beyond this receptor: The relatively low number and heterogeneity of intestinal transplant patients limited the conclusions. GvH clones turned up in recipient bone marrow, with some appearing earlier in ileal mucosa or blood, a pattern consistent with an intestinal mucosal origin. Early after transplant, peak levels of circulating GvH clones were associated with declines in HvG clones. High GvH to HvG T cell clonal ratios were observed in the allografts of patients with donor T cell macrochimerism.

Library generation was performed with the immunoSEQ multiplex PCR assay. For most patients, genomic DNA was isolated with the Qiagen DNeasy Blood and Tissue Kit and shipped frozen to Adaptive Biotechnologies for TCR sequencing. For most patients, genomic DNA was subjected to high-throughput TCR-beta CDR3 sequencing by Adaptive Biotechnologies. In the paper's pipeline: Adaptive's ImmunoSEQ software was the source of the TCR sequencing data for over 15 patients, while three other patients were processed with MiXCR and VDJtools. To correct CD4 versus CD8 sorting errors, any sequence found in both subsets at a frequency ratio below 5:1 was removed. Because the origin of CDR3 nucleotide sequences shared between donor and recipient could not be assigned, those sequences were removed. To count as alloreactive, a clone needed at least 2-fold expansion over unstimulated cells and a minimum CFSE-low frequency of 0.002% (template counts) or 0.001% (read counts). A clone was considered mappable if detected in the sequenced pre-transplant spleen, lymph node, or MLR CFSE-low populations of the donor or recipient. Cumulative frequency of alloreactive clones was calculated as a percentage of all sequences weighted by copy number. Imported from immuneACCESS, the table was reduced by TCRdb to in-frame sequences with V and J called. These copies leave out some clones; in studies compared against another copy, an unresolved V gene accounts for under half, and the cause of the remainder is not known. That table supplies the V and J calls and clone size; D and trimming were determined from the DNA. Counted in this sample were about 51,000 clones; 89% of them appeared once. The ten biggest clones cover approximately 0.6% of the sample.

The chain joins TRBV11-2 to TRBJ1-2; no confident D gene assignment can be made. The source was unstimulated CD4+ T cells sorted from spleen or lymph node cells, collected before transplant. This receptor was taken from a human donor who was the organ donor for an intestinal transplant. CDR3 loop: CASSLEYGAAGYTF. In nucleotide form, the sequence is TGTGCCAGCAGCTTAGAGTACGGAGCGGCTGGCTACACCTTC.